This T cell receptor beta chain was observed in a study of T cell responses to AZD1222 COVID-19 vaccine. Trimming removed 6 bases at V and 4 bases at J, with 15 bases between. Germline lookup yields CDR1 MNHEY and CDR2 SVGAGI. CDR3 length: 14 amino acids. Study-wide results and caveats: Seropositive at baseline were only six or seven AZD1222 recipients. CD4 TCRs linked to vaccination spanned spike, dominating at 160-218 and 743-854. A reported finding is that nearly half of spike-specific TCRs target unmutated variant regions.

This clone appeared a single time. The antigen is not known. The table came from immunoSEQ multiplex PCR; TCRdb's copy has only in-frame clones and leaves some out. Of about 140,000 clones detected, 80% to 90% appear once; the ten largest clones hold more than 1.5%. This chain connects TRBV6-5 to TRBJ1-2; no firm D call. The source was peripheral blood, collected on day 0 of AZD1222 vaccination. This receptor was obtained from an adult in good health. DNA of the CDR3: TGTGCCAGCAGCCCAATGGAGTGGGGCTATGGCTACACCTTC. Encoded protein: CASSPMEWGYGYTF.